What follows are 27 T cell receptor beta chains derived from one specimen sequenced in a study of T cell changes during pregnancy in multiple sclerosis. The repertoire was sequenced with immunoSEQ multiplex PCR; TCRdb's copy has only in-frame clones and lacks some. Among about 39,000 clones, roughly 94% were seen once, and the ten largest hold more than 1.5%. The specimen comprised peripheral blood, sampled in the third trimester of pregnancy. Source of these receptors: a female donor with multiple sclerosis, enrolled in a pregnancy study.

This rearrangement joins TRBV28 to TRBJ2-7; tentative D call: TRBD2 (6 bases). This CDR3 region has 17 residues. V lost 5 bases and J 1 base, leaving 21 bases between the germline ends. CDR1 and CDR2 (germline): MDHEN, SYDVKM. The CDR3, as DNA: TGTGCCAGCAGTCATTACCGGGGACTCGAGGCTTCCTACGAGCAGTACTTC. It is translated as CASSHYRGLEASYEQYF.

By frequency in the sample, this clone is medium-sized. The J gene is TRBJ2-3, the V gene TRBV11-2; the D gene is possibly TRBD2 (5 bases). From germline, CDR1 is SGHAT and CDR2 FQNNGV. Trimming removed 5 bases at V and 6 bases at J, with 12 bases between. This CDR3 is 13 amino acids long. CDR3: CASSGGGTDTQYF. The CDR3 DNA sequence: TGTGCCAGCAGCGGCGGAGGTACGGATACGCAGTATTTT.

CDR3 region: CASSGGLGQGTDTQYF. CDR3 sequence (DNA): TGTGCCAGCAGCGGGGGGCTGGGACAGGGAACAGATACGCAGTATTTT. This chain uses TRBV9 with TRBJ2-3; 9 positions match TRBD1. The V gene's germline CDR1 is SGDLS and CDR2 YYNGEE. The CDR3 totals 16 residues. V trimming: 3 bases; J trimming: 3 bases; junction bases outside the gene matches: 8.

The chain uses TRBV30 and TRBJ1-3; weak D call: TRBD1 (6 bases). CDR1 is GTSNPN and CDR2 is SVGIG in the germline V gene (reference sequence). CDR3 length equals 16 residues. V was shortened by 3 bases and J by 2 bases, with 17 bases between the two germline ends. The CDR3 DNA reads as TGTGCCTGGAGCCCCAGGGGAATTCACGCTGGAAACACCATATATTTT. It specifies CAWSPRGIHAGNTIYF.

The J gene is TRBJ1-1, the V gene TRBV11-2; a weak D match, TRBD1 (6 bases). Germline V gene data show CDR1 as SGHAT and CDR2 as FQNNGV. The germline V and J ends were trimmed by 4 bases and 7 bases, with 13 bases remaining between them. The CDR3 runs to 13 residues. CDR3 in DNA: TGTGCCAGCAGCTCCCAGGGGTGGGGTGAAGCTTTCTTT. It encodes CASSSQGWGEAFF.

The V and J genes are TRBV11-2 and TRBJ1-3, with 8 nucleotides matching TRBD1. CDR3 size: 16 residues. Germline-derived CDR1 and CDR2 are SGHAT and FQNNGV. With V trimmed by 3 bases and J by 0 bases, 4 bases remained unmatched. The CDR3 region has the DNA TGTGCCAGCAGCTTCCGGGACAGGAGCTCTGGAAACACCATATATTTT. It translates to CASSFRDRSSGNTIYF.

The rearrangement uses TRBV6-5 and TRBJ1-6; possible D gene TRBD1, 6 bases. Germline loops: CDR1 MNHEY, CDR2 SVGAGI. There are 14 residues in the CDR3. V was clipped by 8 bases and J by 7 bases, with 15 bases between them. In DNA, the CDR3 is TGTGCCAGCTCGGAAAGGGGGGGAAATTCACCCCTCCACTTT. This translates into CASSERGGNSPLHF.

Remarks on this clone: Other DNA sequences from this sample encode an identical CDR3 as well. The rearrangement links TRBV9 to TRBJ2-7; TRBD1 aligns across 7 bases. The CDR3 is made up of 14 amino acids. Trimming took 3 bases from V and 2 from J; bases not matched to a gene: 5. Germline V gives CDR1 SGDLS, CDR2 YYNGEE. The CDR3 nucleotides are TGTGCCAGCAGCGCCCGGGACAGCCCCTACGAGCAGTACTTC. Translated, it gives CASSARDSPYEQYF.

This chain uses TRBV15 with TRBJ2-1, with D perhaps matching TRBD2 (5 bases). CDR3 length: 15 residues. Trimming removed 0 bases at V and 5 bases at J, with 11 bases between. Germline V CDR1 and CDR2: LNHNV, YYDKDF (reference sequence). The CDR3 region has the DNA TGTGCCACCAGCAGAGAGGGCGGACTCAACAATGAGCAGTTCTTC. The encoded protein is CATSREGGLNNEQFF.

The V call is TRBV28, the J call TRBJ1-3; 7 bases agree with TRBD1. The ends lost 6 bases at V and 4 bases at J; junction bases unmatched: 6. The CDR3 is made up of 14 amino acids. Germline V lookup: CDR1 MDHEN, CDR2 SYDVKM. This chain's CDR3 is CASRNRGVGNTIYF. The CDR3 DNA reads TGTGCCAGCAGGAACAGGGGCGTGGGAAACACCATATATTTT.

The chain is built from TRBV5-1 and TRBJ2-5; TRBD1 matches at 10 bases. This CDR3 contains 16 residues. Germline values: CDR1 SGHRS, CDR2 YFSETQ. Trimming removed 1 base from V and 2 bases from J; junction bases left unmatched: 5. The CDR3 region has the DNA TGCGCCAGCAGCTTGAGGGGACAGGGGAATCAAGAGACCCAGTACTTC. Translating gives CASSLRGQGNQETQYF.

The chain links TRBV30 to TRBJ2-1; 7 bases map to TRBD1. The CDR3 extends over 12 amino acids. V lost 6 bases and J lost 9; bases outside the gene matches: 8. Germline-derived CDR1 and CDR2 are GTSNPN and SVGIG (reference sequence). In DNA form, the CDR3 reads TGTGCCTGCCGACAGGGATCCCGTGAGCAGTTCTTC. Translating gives CACRQGSREQFF.

CDR3 region: CASRELSTRDWIYEQYF. The CDR3 DNA is TGTGCCAGCAGGGAACTATCCACCCGGGACTGGATATACGAGCAGTACTTC. The chain employs TRBV2 and TRBJ2-7, with a possible D match to TRBD2 (6 bases). Trimming took off 6 bases at V and 4 bases at J, with 25 bases between the two ends. The V gene's germline CDR1 is SNHLY and CDR2 FYNNEI. The CDR3 sequence is 17 residues long.

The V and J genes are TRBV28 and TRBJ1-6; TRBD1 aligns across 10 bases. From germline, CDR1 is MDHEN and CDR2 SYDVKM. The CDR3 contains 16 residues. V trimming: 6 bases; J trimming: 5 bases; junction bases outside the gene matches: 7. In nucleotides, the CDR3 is TGTGCCAGCAGCCCAACCGACAGGGGGCATAATTCACCCCTCCACTTT. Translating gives CASSPTDRGHNSPLHF.

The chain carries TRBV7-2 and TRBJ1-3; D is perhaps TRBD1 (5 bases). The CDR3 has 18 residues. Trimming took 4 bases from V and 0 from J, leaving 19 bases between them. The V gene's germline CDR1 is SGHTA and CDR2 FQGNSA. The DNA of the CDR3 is TGTGCCAGCAGCTCCCTCGTGGGGGGGTCGAGCTCTGGAAACACCATATATTTT. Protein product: CASSSLVGGSSSGNTIYF. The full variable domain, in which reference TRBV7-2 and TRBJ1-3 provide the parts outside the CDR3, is GAGVSQSPSNKVTEKGKDVELRCDPISGHTALYWYRQSLGQGLEFLIYFQGNSAPDKSGLPSDRFSAERTGGSVSTLTIQRTQQEDSAVYLCASSSLVGGSSSGNTIYFGEGSWLTVV.

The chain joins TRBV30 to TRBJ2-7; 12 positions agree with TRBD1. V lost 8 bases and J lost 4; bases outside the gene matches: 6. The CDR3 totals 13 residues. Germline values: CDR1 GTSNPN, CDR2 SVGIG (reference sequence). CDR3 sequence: CAGGQGAEYEQYF. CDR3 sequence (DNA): TGTGCCGGGGGACAGGGGGCGGAGTACGAGCAGTACTTC. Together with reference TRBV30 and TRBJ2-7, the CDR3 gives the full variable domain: SQTIHQWPATLVQPVGSPLSLECTVEGTSNPNLYWYRQAAGRGLQLLFYSVGIGQISSEVPQNLSASRPQDRQFILSSKKLLLSDSGFYLCAGGQGAEYEQYFGPGTRLTVT.

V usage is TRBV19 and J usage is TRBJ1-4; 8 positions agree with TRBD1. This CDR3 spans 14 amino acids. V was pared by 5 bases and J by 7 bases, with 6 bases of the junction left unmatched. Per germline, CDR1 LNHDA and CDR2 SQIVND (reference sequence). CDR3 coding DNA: TGTGCCAGTAGTCCGCCGGGACAGGCTGAAAAACTGTTTTTT. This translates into CASSPPGQAEKLFF.

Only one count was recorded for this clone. The CDR3 reads CASSLTRDSKETQYF. CDR3 bases: TGTGCCAGCAGCTTAACCCGGGACAGCAAAGAGACCCAGTACTTC. The V call is TRBV7-6, the J call TRBJ2-5, with 7 positions matching TRBD1. After removal of 2 bases from V and 3 bases from J, the junction contained 6 bases not matched to a gene. The CDR3 is made up of 15 amino acids. Germline V lookup: CDR1 SGHVS, CDR2 FNYEAQ.

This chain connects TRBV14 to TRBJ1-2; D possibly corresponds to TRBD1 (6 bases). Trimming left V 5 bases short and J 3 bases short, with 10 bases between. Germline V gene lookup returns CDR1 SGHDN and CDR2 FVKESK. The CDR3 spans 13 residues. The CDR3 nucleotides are TGTGCCAGCAGCAGGGGGAAAGACTATGGCTACACCTTC. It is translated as CASSRGKDYGYTF.

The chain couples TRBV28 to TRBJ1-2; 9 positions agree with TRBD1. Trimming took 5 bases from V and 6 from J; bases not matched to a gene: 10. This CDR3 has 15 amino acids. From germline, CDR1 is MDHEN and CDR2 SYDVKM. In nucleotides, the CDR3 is TGTGCCAGCAGTCCCCAGGGACAGGGACGAGATGGCTACACCTTC. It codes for CASSPQGQGRDGYTF.

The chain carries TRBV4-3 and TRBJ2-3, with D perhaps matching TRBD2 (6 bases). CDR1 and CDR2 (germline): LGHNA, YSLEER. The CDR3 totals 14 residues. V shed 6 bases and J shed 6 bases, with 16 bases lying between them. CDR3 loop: CASSQTGEEDTQYF. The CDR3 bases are TGCGCCAGCAGTCAAACGGGGGAGGAGGATACGCAGTATTTT.

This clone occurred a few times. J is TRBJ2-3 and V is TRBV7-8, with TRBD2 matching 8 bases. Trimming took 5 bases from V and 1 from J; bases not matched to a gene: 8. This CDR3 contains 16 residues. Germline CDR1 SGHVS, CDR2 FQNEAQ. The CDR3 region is CASSRWSSGGTDTQYF. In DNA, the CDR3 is TGTGCCAGCAGCAGGTGGAGTAGCGGGGGCACAGATACGCAGTATTTT.

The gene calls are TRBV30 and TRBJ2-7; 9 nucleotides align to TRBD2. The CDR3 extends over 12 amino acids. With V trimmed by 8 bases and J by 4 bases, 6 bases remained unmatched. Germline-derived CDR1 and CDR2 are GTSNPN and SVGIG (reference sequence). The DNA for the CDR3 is TGTGCCGGTAGCGGGAGTAAATACGAGCAGTACTTC. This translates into CAGSGSKYEQYF.

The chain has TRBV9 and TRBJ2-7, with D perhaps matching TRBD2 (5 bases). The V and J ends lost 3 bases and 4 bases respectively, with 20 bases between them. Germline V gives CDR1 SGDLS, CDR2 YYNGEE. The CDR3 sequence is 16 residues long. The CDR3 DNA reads TGTGCCAGCAGCGAGAGATGGGGAGCGGAACGTTACGAGCAGTACTTC. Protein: CASSERWGAERYEQYF.

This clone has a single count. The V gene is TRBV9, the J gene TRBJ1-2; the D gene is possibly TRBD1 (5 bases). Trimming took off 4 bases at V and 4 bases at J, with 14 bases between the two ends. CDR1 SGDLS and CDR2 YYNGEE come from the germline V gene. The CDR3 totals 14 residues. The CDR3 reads CASSSTPQGYGYTF. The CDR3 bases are TGTGCCAGCAGCTCAACACCGCAGGGCTATGGCTACACCTTC. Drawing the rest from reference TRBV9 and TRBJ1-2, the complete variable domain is DSGVTQTPKHLITATGQRVTLRCSPRSGDLSVYWYQQSLDQGLQFLIQYYNGEERAKGNILERFSAQQFPDLHSELNLSSLELGDSALYFCASSSTPQGYGYTFGSGTRLTVV.

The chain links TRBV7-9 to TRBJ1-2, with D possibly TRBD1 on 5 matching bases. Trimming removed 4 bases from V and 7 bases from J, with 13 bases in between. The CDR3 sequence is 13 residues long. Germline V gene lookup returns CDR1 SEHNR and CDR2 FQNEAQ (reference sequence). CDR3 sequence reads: CASSSRQYSGYTF. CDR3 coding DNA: TGTGCCAGCAGCTCCCGACAGTACAGTGGCTACACCTTC.

CDR3 coding DNA: TGTGCCAGCAGTGCGTTAACTGAAGCTTTCTTT. Protein: CASSALTEAFF. J is TRBJ1-1 and V is TRBV2; D is ambiguous. V was trimmed by 4 bases and J by 5 bases, leaving 5 bases between them. The germline CDR1 and CDR2 sequences are SNHLY and FYNNEI. This CDR3 comprises 11 residues.